The 22 T cell receptor beta chains below all came from one sample that was sequenced in a study of T cell repertoires in cytomegalovirus infection. TCRdb itself ran the reads through MiXCR, one entry per CDR3 protein. The sample contains about 140,000 distinct CDR3 sequences, under 8.5% of which appear only once. Sequencing used PBMCs. All receptors come from a human donor in good health (CMV status not recorded). Some clones in this sample may be carry-over from other donors' samples.

This clonotype was counted at least ten times. The chain is built from TRBV28 and TRBJ1-3; D uncertain. Germline loops: CDR1 MDHEN, CDR2 SYDVKM. The germline V and J ends were trimmed by 8 bases and 0 bases, with 14 bases remaining between them. This CDR3 spans 15 amino acids. The CDR3 coding sequence is TGTGCCAGCCGTACAGAGGCCCCCTCTGGAAACACCATATATTTT. Translating gives CASRTEAPSGNTIYF.

This clonotype appeared many times. The chain links TRBV11-2 to TRBJ2-5; a possible D gene is TRBD2 (7 bases). CDR1 and CDR2 from the germline V gene are SGHAT and FQNNGV. Trimming pared 1 base from V and 5 bases from J, leaving 14 bases between. The CDR3 totals 15 residues. CDR3 DNA: TGTGCCAGCAGCTTAGGAGGGGGGGCCCGTGAGACCCAGTACTTC. Protein product: CASSLGGGARETQYF.

The chain carries TRBV20-1 and TRBJ2-1; a possible D gene is TRBD1 (6 bases). The V end was cut by 3 bases, the J end by 3 bases, with 15 bases between. The CDR3 is 15 amino acids. The V gene's germline CDR1 is DFQATT and CDR2 SNEGSKA (reference sequence). The CDR3 loop reads CSARDSEGVYNEQFF. CDR3 nucleotide sequence: TGCAGTGCTAGGGATTCCGAGGGGGTCTACAATGAGCAGTTCTTC.

This clonotype was picked up many times. The chain combines TRBV28 with TRBJ2-1; TRBD1 agrees at 9 bases. The CDR3 has 15 amino acids. Germline V gene data show CDR1 as MDHEN and CDR2 as SYDVKM. J was trimmed by 7 bases and V by 5 bases; bases with no gene match: 9. DNA of the CDR3: TGTGCCAGCAGTCCTTACGGGACAGGGATAAATGAGCAGTTCTTC. The encoded protein is CASSPYGTGINEQFF. The full variable domain, completed using reference TRBV28 and TRBJ2-1, is DVKVTQSSRYLVKRTGEKVFLECVQDMDHENMFWYRQDPGLGLRLIYFSYDVKMKEKGDIPEGYSVSREKKERFSLILESASTNQTSMYLCASSPYGTGINEQFFGPGTRLTVL.

The sample holds many counts of this clonotype. The chain combines TRBV20-1 with TRBJ1-1, with D tentatively TRBD1 (6 bases). Trimming removed 3 bases at V and 0 bases at J, with 14 bases between. This CDR3 is built from 15 residues. Per the germline V gene, CDR1 is DFQATT and CDR2 is SNEGSKA (reference sequence). The CDR3 nucleotides are TGCAGTGCTAGCCCCTGGGACATAATGAACACTGAAGCTTTCTTT. Its protein product is CSASPWDIMNTEAFF.

In its sample, this clonotype was seen a few times. The chain is built from TRBV11-1 and TRBJ2-6, with TRBD1 identical over 7 bases. Germline V lookup: CDR1 SGHAT, CDR2 FQDESV (reference sequence). The CDR3 consists of 16 residues. Unmatched junction bases numbered 8, after V lost 9 bases and J lost 0 bases. The CDR3 bases are TGTGCCAGTCGGGACAGTTACTTCTCTGGGGCCAACGTCCTGACTTTC. Translation gives CASRDSYFSGANVLTF.

This clonotype has a count of ten or more. The chain has TRBV7-2 and TRBJ1-5; no clear D gene. V was pared by 5 bases and J by 3 bases, with 11 bases between. Germline V CDR1 and CDR2: SGHTA, FQGNSA. The CDR3 extends over 14 amino acids. Written as DNA, the CDR3 is TGTGCCAGCAGCGCGCAGAATATCAATCAGCCCCAGCATTTT. Its translation: CASSAQNINQPQHF.

The rearrangement joins TRBV19 to TRBJ2-7; 11 positions match TRBD1. After removal of 4 bases from V and 4 bases from J, the junction contained 6 bases not matched to a gene. Germline loops: CDR1 LNHDA, CDR2 SQIVND (reference sequence). The CDR3 is made up of 15 amino acids. CDR3 in DNA: TGTGCCAGTAGTACAGCCGGGACAGGGGGTTACGAGCAGTACTTC. Protein product: CASSTAGTGGYEQYF.

The V and J genes are TRBV11-1 and TRBJ2-1; D is unresolved. Germline V gives CDR1 SGHAT, CDR2 FQDESV (reference sequence). The CDR3 contains 12 residues. The germline V and J ends were trimmed by 4 bases and 6 bases, with 7 bases remaining between them. DNA for the CDR3: TGTGCCAGCAGCTACGGGTTCAATGAGCAGTTCTTC. As protein: CASSYGFNEQFF.

The sample holds many counts of this clonotype. The rearrangement links TRBV11-2 to TRBJ1-1, with D hard to call. This CDR3 has 12 residues. Trimming cost V 0 bases and J 7 bases, with 6 bases left between them. The germline gives CDR1 SGHAT, CDR2 FQNNGV. CDR3 DNA: TGTGCCAGCAGCTTAGACCATTTTGAAGCTTTCTTT. Translating it yields CASSLDHFEAFF.

The table lists this clonotype with a count of one. In this CDR3 the conserved last residue, phenylalanine or tryptophan, is missing, so a read error is likely. This rearrangement joins TRBV7-6 to TRBJ2-7, with D unresolved. V gave up 1 base and J gave up 0 bases, with 13 bases separating them. This CDR3 is 16 amino acids long. Germline CDR1 is SGHVS and CDR2 is FNYEAQ. The CDR3 reads CASSLGFSGDSYEQYY. DNA of the CDR3: TGTGCCAGCAGCTTAGGCTTTTCAGGAGACTCCTACGAGCAGTACTAC.

The chain carries TRBV12-3 or TRBV12-4 and TRBJ1-1, with D maybe TRBD1 (5 bases). The CDR3 extends over 12 amino acids. V lost 6 bases to trimming and J lost 8 bases, with 13 bases between them. In DNA, the CDR3 is TGTGCCAGCAGAGGCTCGACAGCCGAAGCTTTCTTT. This translates into CASRGSTAEAFF.

There are many counts of this clonotype. The chain combines TRBV7-8 with TRBJ1-1; D is undetermined. Per germline, CDR1 SGHVS and CDR2 FQNEAQ. Trimming took 1 base from V and 0 from J, leaving 6 bases between them. The CDR3 sequence is 14 residues long. Here the CDR3 reads CASSLGKMNTEAFF. For the CDR3, the DNA is TGTGCCAGCAGCTTAGGGAAGATGAACACTGAAGCTTTCTTT.

This clonotype was picked up many times. The rearrangement joins TRBV7-3 to TRBJ2-1, with D perhaps assigned TRBD1 or TRBD2 (5 bases each). The CDR3 is 13 amino acids. Germline loops: CDR1 SGHTA, CDR2 FQGTGA. V was pared by 5 bases and J by 5 bases, with 10 bases between. The CDR3 region is CASSTGPNNEQFF. The CDR3 nucleotides are TGTGCCAGCAGCACGGGACCAAACAATGAGCAGTTCTTC.

This clonotype has at least ten counts. The chain carries TRBV27 and TRBJ2-7; weak D call: TRBD2 (6 bases). V was shortened by 7 bases and J by 6 bases, with 22 bases between the two germline ends. The CDR3 sequence is 15 residues long. From germline, CDR1 is MNHEY and CDR2 SMNVEV (reference sequence). CDR3 sequence (DNA): TGTGCCAGCATCAATCGGGCCGGAGGGACCCGCGAGCAGTACTTC. This sequence encodes CASINRAGGTREQYF.

In its sample, this clonotype was seen many times. This chain connects TRBV28 to TRBJ2-7; D not certain. Germline V gives CDR1 MDHEN, CDR2 SYDVKM. The CDR3 is 12 residues long. Trimming left V 10 bases short and J 6 bases short, with 16 bases between. CDR3 sequence reads: CATAILRGEQYF. As DNA, the CDR3 is TGTGCCACCGCGATCCTACGAGGCGAGCAGTACTTC.

The table lists this clonotype with a few counts. The chain joins TRBV19 to TRBJ1-3; no clear D. V gave up 2 bases and J gave up 2 bases, with 4 bases separating them. Germline V gene sequence: CDR1 LNHDA, CDR2 SQIVND (reference sequence). This CDR3 region has 13 residues. As DNA, the CDR3 is TGTGCCAGTAGTATATCGCCTGGAAACACCATATATTTT. This encodes CASSISPGNTIYF.

This clonotype came up many times. The chain recombines TRBV19 with TRBJ1-5; 8 bases agree with TRBD1. Per germline, CDR1 LNHDA and CDR2 SQIVND (reference sequence). This CDR3 contains 13 residues. The ends lost 5 bases at V and 6 bases at J; junction bases unmatched: 3. CDR3 nucleotides: TGTGCCAGTAGTGAACAGGGGGGTCAGCCCCAGCATTTT. Its translation is CASSEQGGQPQHF.

This clonotype occurred a few times. The chain employs TRBV7-2 and TRBJ2-4; 8 bases are shared with TRBD2. The junction had 7 bases not matched to a gene; V was cut back by 5 bases and J by 1 base. Germline V lookup: CDR1 SGHTA, CDR2 FQGNSA. The CDR3 consists of 16 residues. The CDR3 DNA follows: TGTGCCAGCAGCCCTAGTCCTAGCGGGGCCAAAAACATTCAGTACTTC. Translated, it gives CASSPSPSGAKNIQYF.

This chain uses TRBV19 with TRBJ2-3; D not certain. Germline CDR1 and CDR2: LNHDA and SQIVND (reference sequence). This CDR3 region has 14 residues. Trimming removed 0 bases at V and 1 base at J, with 5 bases between. DNA of the CDR3: TGTGCCAGTAGTATAGATCATGGCACAGATACGCAGTATTTT. Protein: CASSIDHGTDTQYF.

This clonotype was found many times. The chain joins TRBV2 to TRBJ1-1; D uncertain. Deletions cut 3 bases from V and 0 bases from J, with 11 bases between. Germline loops: CDR1 SNHLY, CDR2 FYNNEI. This CDR3 is 15 amino acids long. CDR3: CASSDPGEVNTEAFF. The CDR3 region has the DNA TGTGCCAGCAGTGACCCGGGAGAGGTGAACACTGAAGCTTTCTTT.

This clonotype was counted at least ten times. The chain uses TRBV3-1 and TRBJ2-2; 7 bases agree with TRBD1. V shed 4 bases and J 7 bases; nucleotides not matched to a gene: 3. The CDR3 consists of 13 residues. Germline CDR1 and CDR2: LGHDT and YNNKEL (reference sequence). As DNA, the CDR3 is TGTGCCAGCAGCCGACAGGGTGTCGGGGAGCTGTTTTTT. Translated: CASSRQGVGELFF.